This T cell receptor (beta chain) was obtained from a study of T-cell memory formation after mild COVID-19. CDR1 SQVTM and CDR2 ANQGSEA come from the germline V gene. V was shortened by 4 bases and J by 2 bases, with 14 bases between the two germline ends. There are 14 residues in the CDR3. Via MiXCR, TCRdb re-called the 5' RACE reads, giving one row per CDR3 protein. Here the sample spans about 180,000 distinct CDR3 sequences, less than 20% being singletons. This clonotype appeared a few times. Specimen: PBMCs or a T cell subset sorted from them (not recorded which). The receptor was isolated from a man between 18 and 29 years old who had mild COVID-19 (a few samples of this study predate the infection). Cell type and time point are not known. The chain combines TRBV29-1 with TRBJ1-2; D remains ambiguous. DNA for the CDR3: TGCAGCGTTGTGGCGCAGGAAACAAACTATGGCTACACCTTC. It codes for CSVVAQETNYGYTF. The variable domain in full, completed from reference TRBV29-1 and TRBJ1-2, reads SAVISQKPSRDICQRGTSLTIQCQVDSQVTMMFWYRQQPGQSLTLIATANQGSEATYESGFVIDKFPISRPNLTFSTLTVSNMSPEDSSIYLCSVVAQETNYGYTFGSGTRLTVV.